A single sample gave rise to the 17 T cell receptor beta chains below, sequenced in a study of T cell repertoires in cytomegalovirus infection. TCRdb re-analysed the reads in MiXCR, keeping a single row per CDR3 protein. The sample yields about 310,000 distinct CDR3 sequences, under 20% seen once. Sequencing was done on a sample of PBMCs. The receptors were gathered from a human donor in good health (CMV status not recorded). Some clones in this sample may be carry-over from other donors' samples.

The chain employs TRBV4-3 and TRBJ2-2; 8 bases line up with TRBD2. Germline values: CDR1 LGHNA, CDR2 YSLEER. V gave up 1 base and J gave up 0 bases; unmatched junction bases: 7. The CDR3 spans 18 residues. The CDR3 loop reads CASSQVPAGATNTGELFF. In DNA form, the CDR3 reads TGCGCCAGCAGCCAAGTGCCAGCGGGGGCAACGAACACCGGGGAGCTGTTTTTT.

This clonotype was seen just once. This chain connects TRBV3-1 to TRBJ1-3; D is ambiguous. Germline CDR1 reads LGHDT; CDR2 reads YNNKEL (reference sequence). V lost 1 base to trimming and J lost 0 bases, with 16 bases between them. The CDR3 consists of 18 residues. CDR3: CASSQAAGRAFSGNTIYF. DNA for the CDR3: TGTGCCAGCAGCCAAGCCGCGGGGAGGGCCTTCTCTGGAAACACCATATATTTT.

The chain is built from TRBV20-1 and TRBJ2-1, with 7 bases matching TRBD1. Germline V gene lookup returns CDR1 DFQATT and CDR2 SNEGSKA (reference sequence). The trim removed 4 bases at V and 8 bases at J, leaving 8 bases unmatched. This CDR3 spans 13 amino acids. The CDR3 here is CSATGQASDEQFF. The DNA for the CDR3 is TGCAGTGCTACCGGACAGGCAAGCGATGAGCAGTTCTTC.

The chain couples TRBV7-2 to TRBJ2-1; 10 positions agree with TRBD2. There are 16 residues in the CDR3. J was trimmed by 4 bases and V by 3 bases; bases with no gene match: 6. Per the germline V gene, CDR1 is SGHTA and CDR2 is FQGNSA. The CDR3 DNA reads TGTGCCAGCAGCTTCACACTAGCGGGGAGTTACAATGAGCAGTTCTTC. This codes for CASSFTLAGSYNEQFF.

The chain combines TRBV29-1 with TRBJ2-1; D remains ambiguous. Germline V CDR1 and CDR2: SQVTM, ANQGSEA. Trimming cost V 0 bases and J 6 bases, with 9 bases left between them. There are 13 residues in the CDR3. CDR3 sequence (DNA): TGCAGCGTTGAAGATGAGGTCCGCAATGAGCAGTTCTTC. Translation: CSVEDEVRNEQFF.

This clonotype was counted ten times or more. CDR3 loop: CASSLYPGELFF. CDR3 in DNA: TGTGCCAGCAGCTTATATCCCGGGGAGCTGTTTTTT. The rearrangement links TRBV7-3 to TRBJ2-2; D remains unclear. The CDR3 covers 12 residues. V lost 2 bases to trimming and J lost 6 bases, with 4 bases between them. Per the germline V gene, CDR1 is SGHTA and CDR2 is FQGTGA.

This clonotype was counted a few times. The rearrangement links TRBV5-1 to TRBJ1-3; no reliable D call. Germline values: CDR1 SGHRS, CDR2 YFSETQ. With 0 bases removed from V and 0 bases from J, the gap between germline ends came to 13 bases. This CDR3 spans 17 amino acids. DNA of the CDR3: TGCGCCAGCAGCTTGGGGTTTGGCGGTTCCTCTGGAAACACCATATATTTT. Protein sequence: CASSLGFGGSSGNTIYF. Complete variable domain (other parts from reference TRBV5-1 and TRBJ1-3): KAGVTQTPRYLIKTRGQQVTLSCSPISGHRSVSWYQQTPGQGLQFLFEYFSETQRNKGNFPGRFSGRQFSNSRSEMNVSTLELGDSALYLCASSLGFGGSSGNTIYFGEGSWLTVV.

There are many counts of this clonotype. CDR3 nucleotide sequence: TGTGCCAGCAGTTCTTGGACAGGCAGCCCTGAAGCTTTCTTT. This translates into CASSSWTGSPEAFF. This chain joins TRBV12-3 or TRBV12-4 and TRBJ1-1; 7 bases line up with TRBD1. V gave up 4 bases and J gave up 6 bases; unmatched junction bases: 8. The CDR3 is 14 amino acids.

This clonotype has at least ten counts. The rearrangement links TRBV4-3 to TRBJ2-4; 10 nucleotides agree with TRBD1. CDR3 length: 18 amino acids. V lost 1 base to trimming and J lost 2 bases; unmatched junction nucleotides: 8. The germline gives CDR1 LGHNA, CDR2 YSLEER. DNA of the CDR3: TGCGCCAGCAGCCAAGGGAACAGGGACAGGGGTCCCAAAAACATTCAGTACTTC. It codes for CASSQGNRDRGPKNIQYF.

The rearrangement links TRBV12-3 or TRBV12-4 to TRBJ1-5; the D gene is possibly TRBD1 (5 bases). Between the trimmed V and J ends, which lost 6 bases and 3 bases, there was a span of 12 bases. The CDR3 sequence is 14 residues long. This chain's CDR3 is CASSLGTFNQPQHF. CDR3 sequence (DNA): TGTGCCAGCAGCCTCGGGACGTTCAATCAGCCCCAGCATTTT.

The sample holds many counts of this clonotype. This chain joins TRBV11-1 and TRBJ2-7; 9 nucleotides match TRBD1. Germline V gives CDR1 SGHAT, CDR2 FQDESV (reference sequence). The CDR3 spans 15 residues. After removal of 5 bases from V and 1 base from J, the junction contained 6 bases not matched to a gene. CDR3: CASSPGQGISYEQYF. In DNA, the CDR3 is TGTGCCAGCAGCCCCGGACAGGGGATTTCCTACGAGCAGTACTTC.

The sample holds a few counts of this clonotype. The chain links TRBV4-1 to TRBJ2-1; 7 nucleotides line up with TRBD2. The CDR3 loop spans 14 amino acids. With V trimmed by 0 bases and J by 8 bases, 4 bases remained unmatched. Germline V CDR1 and CDR2: MGHRA, YSYEKL. Here the CDR3 DNA reads TGCGCCAGCAGCCAAGATCGACTAGCCCATGAGCAGTTCTTC. Encoded protein: CASSQDRLAHEQFF.

This clonotype was seen many times. V is TRBV6-6 and J is TRBJ1-4; D gene ambiguous. The V gene lost 0 bases and the J gene lost 7 bases, with 15 bases spanning the gap. CDR3 length: 16 amino acids. Per germline, CDR1 MNHNY and CDR2 SVGAGI (reference sequence). CDR3: CASSYSMRLGSEKLFF. CDR3 in DNA: TGTGCCAGCAGTTACTCGATGCGGCTTGGGAGTGAAAAACTGTTTTTT.

This sequence joins TRBV20-1 and TRBJ1-3; D is unresolved. V lost 3 bases and J 5 bases, leaving 2 bases between the germline ends. Per germline, CDR1 DFQATT and CDR2 SNEGSKA (reference sequence). CDR3 length: 10 residues. Here the CDR3 DNA reads TGCAGTGCTAGTAGAAACACCATATATTTT. Amino acids: CSASRNTIYF.

The chain employs TRBV4-1 and TRBJ1-1; D not certain. V gave up 4 bases and J gave up 5 bases, with 14 bases separating them. The V gene's germline CDR1 is MGHRA and CDR2 YSYEKL. The CDR3 has 14 residues. DNA of the CDR3: TGCGCCAGCAGCCCAGGCGGGCTACGAACTGAAGCTTTCTTT. Protein product: CASSPGGLRTEAFF.

This clonotype came up a few times. The J gene is TRBJ2-1, the V gene TRBV20-1; tentatively, D is TRBD1 or TRBD2 (6 bases each). Germline V gene lookup returns CDR1 DFQATT and CDR2 SNEGSKA (reference sequence). V was pared by 6 bases and J by 3 bases, with 15 bases between. The CDR3 runs 14 residues. This CDR3 reads CSARPGADYNEQFF. The CDR3 DNA is TGCAGTGCAAGGCCGGGGGCCGACTACAATGAGCAGTTCTTC.

This clonotype was seen a few times. V and J are TRBV6-5 and TRBJ2-7; 8 bases align to TRBD1. The ends lost 5 bases at V and 0 bases at J; junction bases unmatched: 3. Per germline, CDR1 MNHEY and CDR2 SVGAGI. This CDR3 has 14 residues. Here the CDR3 DNA reads TGTGCCAGCAGTCAGGGGGCCCTCTCCTACGAGCAGTACTTC. It yields the protein CASSQGALSYEQYF.